A single sample is the source of the 2 T cell receptor beta chains below, sequenced in a study of blood T cell repertoires in COVID-19. The repertoire was sequenced with immunoSEQ multiplex PCR; TCRdb's copy has only in-frame clones and lacks some. This sample has a few hundred thousand clones; around nine tenths occur once, and the top ten carry 3% to 4%. The sequenced sample consisted of peripheral blood. The receptors derive from a woman in her sixties with COVID-19, enrolled during active disease.

The rearrangement joins TRBV7-2 to TRBJ2-1, with D perhaps matching TRBD1 (5 bases). V was shortened by 1 base and J by 9 bases, with 16 bases between the two germline ends. There are 15 residues in the CDR3. Germline CDR1 is SGHTA and CDR2 is FQGNSA. The CDR3 coding sequence is TGTGCCAGCAGCTTAGTTTGGGGCCCATTCGGTGAGCAGTTCTTC. Its protein is CASSLVWGPFGEQFF.

The chain is built from TRBV30 and TRBJ1-2; D perhaps matches TRBD1 (6 bases). This CDR3 has 14 amino acids. Per the germline V gene, CDR1 is GTSNPN and CDR2 is SVGIG (reference sequence). The V end lost 0 bases, the J end lost 2 bases, and 10 bases lay between the germline ends. Written as DNA, the CDR3 is TGTGCCTGGAGTGTAGGCAGGGGAAACTATGGCTACACCTTC. The encoded protein is CAWSVGRGNYGYTF. Together with reference TRBV30 and TRBJ1-2, the CDR3 gives the full variable domain: SQTIHQWPATLVQPVGSPLSLECTVEGTSNPNLYWYRQAAGRGLQLLFYSVGIGQISSEVPQNLSASRPQDRQFILSSKKLLLSDSGFYLCAWSVGRGNYGYTFGSGTRLTVV.